Shown below are 16 T cell receptor beta chains from a single sample sequenced in a study of technical replicates of blood from several donors. Profiling relied on immunoSEQ multiplex PCR, and the TCRdb table lists in-frame clones only, not all of them. The profile shows tens of thousands of clones, around nine tenths of them singletons. The source material was PBMCs. These receptors were collected from a human donor in good health. Some clones in this sample may be carry-over from other donors' samples.

The chain links TRBV7-6 to TRBJ2-1; 10 bases are shared with TRBD2. The CDR3 is made up of 15 amino acids. V was pared by 5 bases and J by 10 bases, with 11 bases of the junction left unmatched. CDR1 is SGHVS, CDR2 FNYEAQ, per germline. The CDR3 DNA is TGTGCCAGCAGCCGGACTAGCGCAGCGGGGGGGGAGCAGTTCTTC. Translation: CASSRTSAAGGEQFF.

The J gene is TRBJ1-1, the V gene TRBV18, with 8 bases identical to TRBD1. The CDR3 spans 14 residues. Trimming at V came to 4 bases and at J to 4 bases, leaving 5 bases not matched to a gene. The germline gives CDR1 KGHSH, CDR2 LQKENI. CDR3 region: CASSLGQVGTEAFF. DNA for the CDR3: TGTGCCAGCTCACTGGGACAGGTAGGCACTGAAGCTTTCTTT.

The chain links TRBV5-5 to TRBJ1-5; the D is unclear. Looked up from germline, CDR1 is SGHKS and CDR2 is YYEKEE (reference sequence). V shed 0 bases and J shed 2 bases, with 12 bases lying between them. The CDR3 extends over 16 amino acids. The CDR3 reads CASSLDLRGGNQPQHF. CDR3 in DNA: TGTGCCAGCAGCTTGGATTTGCGAGGTGGCAATCAGCCCCAGCATTTT.

This clone was found once. V usage is TRBV7-9 and J usage is TRBJ2-7; TRBD2 matches 7 bases. The CDR3 loop spans 14 amino acids. The V gene end was trimmed by 4 bases and the J gene end by 4 bases; junction bases not matched to a gene: 7. Germline CDR1 is SEHNR and CDR2 is FQNEAQ (reference sequence). DNA for the CDR3: TGTGCCAGCAGCTCCCTGGTGGGAGGGTACGAGCAGTACTTC. Translated, it gives CASSSLVGGYEQYF.

V and J are TRBV27 and TRBJ2-7, with 11 bases aligning to TRBD2. The CDR3 loop spans 14 amino acids. The germline V gene has CDR1 MNHEY and CDR2 SMNVEV (reference sequence). The trim removed 4 bases at V and 11 bases at J, leaving 10 bases unmatched. CDR3 sequence reads: CASSSTPGLAAEYF. The CDR3 bases are TGTGCCAGCAGTTCAACCCCGGGACTAGCGGCTGAGTACTTC.

This chain links TRBV6-1 with TRBJ1-1, with TRBD1 matching 8 bases. This CDR3 has 16 amino acids. Germline CDR1 MNHNS, CDR2 SASEGT. V lost 4 bases, J lost 2 bases, and 9 bases stayed unmatched. DNA for the CDR3: TGTGCCAGCAGTGTGAGAACGGGACAGGTAAACACTGAAGCTTTCTTT. This sequence encodes CASSVRTGQVNTEAFF.

The V gene is TRBV5-4, the J gene TRBJ2-5; D unclear. CDR1 is SGHNT and CDR2 is YYREEE in the germline V gene (reference sequence). The CDR3 runs 15 residues. Trimming took off 0 bases at V and 2 bases at J, with 11 bases between the two ends. CDR3 region: CASSLEINNQETQYF. The CDR3 DNA sequence: TGTGCCAGCAGCTTGGAGATCAACAATCAAGAGACCCAGTACTTC.

The chain links TRBV27 to TRBJ2-1; the match to TRBD1 covers 7 bases. The germline V gene encodes CDR1 MNHEY and CDR2 SMNVEV (reference sequence). The CDR3 is made up of 15 amino acids. The trim removed 8 bases at V and 6 bases at J, leaving 13 bases unmatched. CDR3: CASQRDRTGGNEQFF. CDR3 DNA: TGTGCCAGCCAACGGGACCGGACAGGAGGCAATGAGCAGTTCTTC.

This clone occurred once. V and J are TRBV7-6 and TRBJ1-1, with a weak D call TRBD1 (5 bases). The CDR3 extends over 16 amino acids. The germline V gene has CDR1 SGHVS and CDR2 FNYEAQ. V dropped 6 bases and J dropped 6 bases, with 23 bases sitting between them. CDR3 nucleotides: TGTGCCAGCAGTTCGGGGACTCCAGGAAGAGGCGCTGAAGCTTTCTTT. The encoded protein is CASSSGTPGRGAEAFF.

This clone occurred once. The chain joins TRBV5-1 to TRBJ2-2, with D maybe TRBD2 (6 bases). V was pared by 2 bases and J by 7 bases, with 12 bases between. CDR3 size: 14 residues. Germline V gives CDR1 SGHRS, CDR2 YFSETQ. CDR3: CASSFRGKDGELFF. The CDR3 bases are TGCGCCAGCAGCTTCCGGGGGAAGGACGGGGAGCTGTTTTTT.

The J gene is TRBJ2-1, the V gene TRBV19; 10 bases fit TRBD1. V gave up 1 base and J gave up 4 bases; unmatched junction bases: 4. This CDR3 is built from 16 residues. Per the germline V gene, CDR1 is LNHDA and CDR2 is SQIVND (reference sequence). The CDR3 nucleotides are TGTGCCAGTAGTATAGTTCCGGGACAGGGGTACAATGAGCAGTTCTTC. Its protein is CASSIVPGQGYNEQFF.

The J gene is TRBJ2-1, the V gene TRBV27; tentatively, D is TRBD1 (5 bases). The CDR3 loop spans 12 amino acids. The germline CDR1 and CDR2 sequences are MNHEY and SMNVEV (reference sequence). The V end lost 2 bases, the J end lost 7 bases, and 6 bases lay between the germline ends. CDR3 sequence reads: CASSLRQNEQFF. The CDR3 DNA follows: TGTGCCAGCAGTTTACGACAGAATGAGCAGTTCTTC.

V gene TRBV19 combines with J gene TRBJ1-2, with D possibly TRBD1 on 6 matching bases. CDR3 length: 15 amino acids. V shed 7 bases and J shed 1 base, with 16 bases lying between them. Germline V gene lookup returns CDR1 LNHDA and CDR2 SQIVND (reference sequence). The chain's CDR3 is CASTSAGGRNYGYTF. CDR3 DNA sequence: TGTGCCAGTACATCAGCGGGGGGCCGTAACTATGGCTACACCTTC. The full variable domain, with the rest looked up from reference TRBV19 and TRBJ1-2, is DGGITQSPKYLFRKEGQNVTLSCEQNLNHDAMYWYRQDPGQGLRLIYYSQIVNDFQKGDIAEGYSVSREKKESFPLTVTSAQKNPTAFYLCASTSAGGRNYGYTFGSGTRLTVV.

V gene TRBV7-2 combines with J gene TRBJ1-2, with a possible D match to TRBD1 (6 bases). The CDR3 covers 18 residues. CDR1 and CDR2 from the germline V gene are SGHTA and FQGNSA. Trimming took 1 base from V and 0 from J, leaving 18 bases between them. The DNA of the CDR3 is TGTGCCAGCAGCTTAGAAGTGGGGTGGGGGCTAGCTAACTATGGCTACACCTTC. Translated, it gives CASSLEVGWGLANYGYTF.

The chain carries TRBV7-8 and TRBJ1-1; tentatively, D is TRBD1 (6 bases). V dropped 0 bases and J dropped 0 bases, with 11 bases sitting between them. The CDR3 loop spans 16 amino acids. CDR1 is SGHVS and CDR2 is FQNEAQ in the germline V gene. The CDR3 DNA is TGTGCCAGCAGCTTAGCGCTAGGGGGGGTGAACACTGAAGCTTTCTTT. Translation: CASSLALGGVNTEAFF. Using reference TRBV7-8 and TRBJ1-1 for the parts outside the CDR3, the full variable domain is GAGVSQSPRYKVAKRGQDVALRCDPISGHVSLFWYQQALGQGPEFLTYFQNEAQLDKSGLPSDRFFAERPEGSVSTLKIQRTQQEDSAVYLCASSLALGGVNTEAFFGQGTRLTVV.

This chain joins TRBV2 and TRBJ1-2; TRBD1 aligns across 9 bases. Germline values: CDR1 SNHLY, CDR2 FYNNEI. V dropped 6 bases and J dropped 8; count of bases not matched to a gene: 13. The CDR3 loop spans 15 amino acids. The CDR3 coding sequence is TGTGCCAGCAGACCCCCCGGGACAGGGAATATCGGCTACACCTTC. It specifies CASRPPGTGNIGYTF.